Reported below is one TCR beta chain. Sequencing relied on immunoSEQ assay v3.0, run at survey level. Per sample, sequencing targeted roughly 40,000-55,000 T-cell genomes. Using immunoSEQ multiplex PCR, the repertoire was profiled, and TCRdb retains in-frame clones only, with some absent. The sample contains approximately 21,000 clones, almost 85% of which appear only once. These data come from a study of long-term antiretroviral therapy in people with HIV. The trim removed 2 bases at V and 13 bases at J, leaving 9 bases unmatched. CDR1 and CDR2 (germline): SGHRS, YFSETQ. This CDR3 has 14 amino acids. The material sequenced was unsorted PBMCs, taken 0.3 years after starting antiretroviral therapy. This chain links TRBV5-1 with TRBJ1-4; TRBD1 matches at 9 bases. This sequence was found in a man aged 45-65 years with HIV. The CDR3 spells CASSLNTGGYGLFF. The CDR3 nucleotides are TGCGCCAGCAGCTTAAACACAGGGGGCTATGGACTGTTTTTT.